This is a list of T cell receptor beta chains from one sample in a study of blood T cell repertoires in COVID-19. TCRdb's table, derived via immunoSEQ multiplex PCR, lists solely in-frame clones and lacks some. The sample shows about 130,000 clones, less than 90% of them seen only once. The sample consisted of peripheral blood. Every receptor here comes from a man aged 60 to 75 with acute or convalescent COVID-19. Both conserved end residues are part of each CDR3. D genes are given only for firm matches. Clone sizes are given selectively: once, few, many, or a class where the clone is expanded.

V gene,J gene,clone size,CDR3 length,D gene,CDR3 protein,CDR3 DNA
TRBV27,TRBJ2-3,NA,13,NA,CASSLPAGDTQYF,TGTGCCAGCAGTTTACCCGCCGGTGATACGCAGTATTTT
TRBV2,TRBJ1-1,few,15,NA,CASRKAGALNTEAFF,TGTGCCAGCAGGAAGGCAGGGGCGTTGAACACTGAAGCTTTCTTT
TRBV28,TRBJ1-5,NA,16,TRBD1,CASTIIQGAGNQPQHF,TGTGCCAGCACCATAATACAGGGGGCAGGCAATCAGCCCCAGCATTTT
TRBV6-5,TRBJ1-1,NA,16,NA,CASSYELRLMNTEAFF,TGTGCCAGCAGTTACGAGTTAAGACTGATGAACACTGAAGCTTTCTTT
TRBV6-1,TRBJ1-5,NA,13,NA,CAGSESRGTPQHF,TGTGCCGGCAGTGAATCTCGGGGAACGCCCCAGCATTTT
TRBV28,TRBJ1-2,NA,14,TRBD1,CASRPQGADYGYTF,TGTGCCAGCAGGCCCCAGGGGGCCGACTATGGCTACACCTTC
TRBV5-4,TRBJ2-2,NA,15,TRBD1,CASSSDRGSTGELFF,TGTGCCAGCAGCTCAGACAGGGGAAGTACCGGGGAGCTGTTTTTT
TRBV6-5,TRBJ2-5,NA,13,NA,CASSWRGGETQYF,TGTGCCAGCAGTTGGAGGGGCGGGGAGACCCAGTACTTC
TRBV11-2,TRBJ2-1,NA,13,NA,CASYFFGDNEQFF,TGTGCCAGCTATTTCTTCGGTGACAATGAGCAGTTCTTC
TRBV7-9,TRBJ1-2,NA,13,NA,CASSLAGGYGYTF,TGTGCCAGCAGCTTAGCCGGCGGCTATGGCTACACCTTC
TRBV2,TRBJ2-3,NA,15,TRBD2,CASRGLAASTDTQYF,TGTGCCAGCAGGGGACTAGCGGCTAGCACAGATACGCAGTATTTT
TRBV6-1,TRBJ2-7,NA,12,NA,CASSEGVREQYF,TGTGCCAGCAGTGAGGGAGTAAGGGAGCAGTACTTC
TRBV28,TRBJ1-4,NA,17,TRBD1,CASSFLSPGTGAEKLFF,TGTGCCAGCAGTTTCCTCTCCCCCGGGACAGGGGCTGAAAAACTGTTTTTT
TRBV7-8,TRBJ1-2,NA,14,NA,CASSLRGTPYGYTF,TGTGCCAGCAGCCTTCGCGGGACTCCCTATGGCTACACCTTC
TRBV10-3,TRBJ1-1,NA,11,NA,CAIRQNTEAFF,TGTGCCATCAGACAGAACACTGAAGCTTTCTTT
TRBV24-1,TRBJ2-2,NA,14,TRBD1,CATSDDTGVGELFF,TGTGCCACCAGTGACGATACAGGGGTCGGGGAGCTGTTTTTT
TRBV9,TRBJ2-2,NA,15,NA,CASSAVLGLTGELFF,TGTGCCAGCAGCGCGGTACTAGGCCTAACCGGGGAGCTGTTTTTT
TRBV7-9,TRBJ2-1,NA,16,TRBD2,CASSPRDYRNYNEQFF,TGTGCCAGCAGCCCCCGGGACTACCGAAACTACAATGAGCAGTTCTTC
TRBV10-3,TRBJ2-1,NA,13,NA,CAILGHANNEQFF,TGTGCCATCTTAGGACACGCCAACAATGAGCAGTTCTTC
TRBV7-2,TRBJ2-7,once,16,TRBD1,CASSLGWAGGTYEQYF,TGTGCCAGCAGCTTAGGTTGGGCAGGGGGAACCTACGAGCAGTACTTC
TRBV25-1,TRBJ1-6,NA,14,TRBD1,CASSRTGNNSPLHF,TGTGCCAGCAGTAGGACAGGGAATAATTCACCCCTCCACTTT
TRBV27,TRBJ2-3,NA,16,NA,CASSPLAGGRTDTQYF,TGTGCCAGCAGTCCATTGGCTGGGGGCCGCACAGATACGCAGTATTTT
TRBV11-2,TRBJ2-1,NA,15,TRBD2,CASSPGTITYNEQFF,TGTGCCAGCAGCCCCGGGACTATCACGTACAATGAGCAGTTCTTC
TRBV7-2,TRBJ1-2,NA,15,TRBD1,CASSLVTGGKDGYTF,TGTGCCAGCAGCTTAGTAACAGGGGGGAAGGATGGCTACACCTTC
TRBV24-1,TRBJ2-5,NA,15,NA,CATSDFGGVLETQYF,TGTGCCACCAGTGATTTTGGAGGGGTACTGGAGACCCAGTACTTC
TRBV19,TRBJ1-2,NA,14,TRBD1,CASALTGEGYGYTF,TGTGCCAGCGCCTTGACAGGGGAGGGCTATGGCTACACCTTC
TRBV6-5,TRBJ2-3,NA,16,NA,CASSSSRHLGTRKQYF,TGTGCCAGCAGTTCGTCTCGACACCTCGGAACTCGGAAGCAGTATTTT
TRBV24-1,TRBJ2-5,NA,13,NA,CATSDRGRETQYF,TGTGCCACCAGTGACAGGGGCCGGGAGACCCAGTACTTC
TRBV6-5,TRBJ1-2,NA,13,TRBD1,CASNRGQNYGYTF,TGTGCCAGCAACAGGGGGCAGAACTATGGCTACACCTTC
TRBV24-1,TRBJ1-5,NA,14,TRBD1,CATSPGQANQPQHF,TGTGCCACCAGTCCGGGACAGGCCAATCAGCCCCAGCATTTT